Sequencing of this T cell receptor beta chain was carried out in a study of shared clonotypes between healthy human individuals (dated by TCRdb to about 2020). General notes on the study: The cohort included a few men and two women between 18 and 49 years of age. For each donor, three plates each were used for CD4 naive and CD4 memory, two plates were used for CD8 naive, and one plate was used for CD8 memory. To estimate repertoire size and how much clonotype sharing occurs between individuals, the study deeply sequenced the blood TCR repertoires of five healthy adults. To increase sequencing depth and limit assay-specific biases, TCR repertoire library preparation and sequencing were carried out by different laboratories using diverse techniques. Per donor, leukapheresis produced somewhere between about 0.8 and 9 billion PBMCs. Broad study findings and their caveats: Sampling was limited to blood, and TCR repertoires in tissue likely differ from TCR repertoires in blood. Pairwise subsampling led to the expectation that sequencing depth would affect the degree of clonotype sharing among donors. Naive subsets generally had larger estimated clonotype richness than memory subsets. Incomplete sequencing was indicated by rarefaction of sorted-subset datasets, despite the large sequencing depth. When a handful of donors were compared, the shared fraction of clonotypes was roughly 5% for naive CD4, less than 4% for naive CD8, roughly 2.5% for memory CD4, and roughly 0.43% for memory CD8. The small number of donors limited the genetic and exposure-history diversity represented. Compared with non-shared clonotypes, the clonotypes found in all four sorted-subset donors had higher generation probabilities.

The donors were healthy, HIV-negative adults who had no recently reported acute infections or vaccinations. Every donor was a Caucasian adult residing in Nashville, Tennessee, USA. CD4+ T cells were enriched by magnetic negative selection, after which naive cells were positively selected on CD45RA and the negative fraction was taken as the memory subset. Blood was obtained by leukapheresis, after which PBMCs were separated by Ficoll-Histopaque density gradient centrifugation and cryopreserved in liquid nitrogen vapor phase. Analytical flow cytometry was used to check the purity and quantity of each magnetically sorted T cell population. Each sorted fraction had its genomic DNA isolated and then quantified by UV absorbance on a Nanodrop 2000c. This clone was counted ten times or more. It has no known antigen specificity. Qualities for individual bases were not recorded, and no much larger clone is one base off.

V and J are trimmed by 2 bases and 10 bases, and the gene matches miss 4 bases of the junction. The CDR3 runs 12 amino acids, cysteine and phenylalanine included. Only the CDR3 part of the read is kept: 36 bases, read in frame from the first base. Via the germline V gene (reference sequence), CDR1 is SEHNR and CDR2 FQNEAQ. Using the deep immunoSEQ assay, TCR CDR3 regions were amplified from genomic DNA by multiplex PCR. Extracted genomic DNA from each cell subset was spread evenly across all wells of several immunoSEQ 96-well plates, with each plate serving as a replicate. Each replicate PCR for sorted subsets received roughly 200 ng genomic DNA, equal to about 29,000 T cell genomes. Purified libraries were measured with a Qubit 3.0 fluorometer, size-checked on a Bioanalyzer 2100, and measured again with the KAPA Library Quantification kit. Every immunoSEQ 96-well plate was sequenced on a dedicated single-read 150-cycle Illumina NextSeq 550 flow cell. The study's processing was this. Because the immunoSEQ output included only junctional sequences and no quality scores, the filtering could not be the same as the filtering used for full-length reads. To assign V/J genes and CDR3, sequences were annotated using PyIR, a Python wrapper for IgBLAST v1.9, with IMGT germline references. Reads with weak V/J assignments (E-value above 1e-6), missing CDR3, stop codons, out-of-frame junctions, or ambiguous translated residues were removed. V3J clonotypes were defined as sequences sharing an identical inferred V gene, J gene, and CDR3 amino acid sequence. Percentage overlap between repertoires was computed as shared unique clonotypes divided by the size of the smaller repertoire. Richness of each repertoire was evaluated using RTK rarefaction, the Chao1 estimator, and Recon v2.1 estimates of unobserved clonotypes. OLGA was used to compute generation probabilities for all TCRbeta clonotypes that the gDNA method yielded from a few donors. TCRdb stores this immuneACCESS table with in-frame sequences only. Part of the clones is absent; in the studies checked, under half of the shortfall reflects unresolved V genes, and no reason is known for the rest. V, J and clone size are taken as reported in that table, and D and trimming were inferred from the DNA itself. The table for this sample lists 900,000 to 1,200,000 clones; around 78% of them were counted only once. The ten largest clones take up 0.5% to 0.65% of the sample.

The chain is assembled from TRBV7-9 and TRBJ1-2, with 7 bases in between that match TRBD1. Sequenced sample: memory CD4+ T cells from PBMCs. The label giving this sample's cell subset or site can be read as: CD45RA-negative fraction. The TCR was taken from a young man in good health. Some clones in this sample may be carry-over from other donors' samples. DNA sequence: TGTGCCAGCAGCTTAACAGGGGAGACCTACACCTTC. Its translation is CASSLTGETYTF. The full variable domain, with segments outside the CDR3 supplied by the reference TRBV7-9 and TRBJ1-2 proteins, appears as DTGVSQNPRHKITKRGQNVTFRCDPISEHNRLYWYRQTLGQGPEFLTYFQNEAQLEKSRLLSDRFSAERPKGSFSTLEIQRTEQGDSAMYLCASSLTGETYTFGSGTRLTVV.